The rows below give T cell receptor beta chains drawn from one sample of a study of blood T cell repertoires in COVID-19. Generated by immunoSEQ multiplex PCR, the TCRdb table keeps only in-frame clones and is missing some. The repertoire has 95,000 or so clones, 87% of them found once; the top ten carry 17%. Sample: peripheral blood. Every receptor here comes from a human donor in a cohort sampled during active COVID-19. Both conserved end residues are part of each CDR3. D genes are given only for firm matches. Clone size is stated in some rows and not others, as once, few, many or a class when expanded.

v_call	j_call	d_call	clone_size	cdr3_aa	cdr3_nt
TRBV12-3/TRBV12-4	TRBJ2-7	TRBD1	.	CASSRTGANEQYF	TGTGCCAGCAGCAGGACAGGGGCAAACGAGCAGTACTTC
TRBV19	TRBJ1-5	.	.	CASSIAGRGNQPQHF	TGTGCCAGTAGTATAGCCGGGCGGGGAAATCAGCCCCAGCATTTT
TRBV6-5	TRBJ1-1	.	.	CASGTGGEAFF	TGTGCCAGTGGTACCGGGGGTGAAGCTTTCTTT
TRBV7-9	TRBJ2-2	.	.	CASSNPGKNTGELFF	TGTGCCAGCAGCAACCCCGGGAAGAACACCGGGGAGCTGTTTTTT
TRBV29-1	TRBJ2-3	.	few	CSVEDETGRDTQYF	TGCAGCGTTGAAGATGAGACGGGGAGGGATACGCAGTATTTT
TRBV28	TRBJ1-2	.	.	CASSPSGANYGYTF	TGTGCCAGCAGTCCCTCGGGAGCTAACTATGGCTACACCTTC
TRBV24-1	TRBJ2-1	.	.	CATSATGRSYNEQFF	TGTGCCACCAGTGCTACAGGACGCTCCTACAATGAGCAGTTCTTC
TRBV11-2	TRBJ1-5	TRBD1	.	CASSFTGAGQPQHF	TGTGCCAGCAGCTTTACAGGGGCGGGTCAGCCCCAGCATTTT
TRBV7-9	TRBJ1-3	TRBD1	.	CASSLDRTGARSGNTIYF	TGTGCCAGCAGCTTAGACCGGACAGGGGCCCGCTCTGGAAACACCATATATTTT
TRBV6-5	TRBJ1-1	.	.	CASSYPGGRYTEAFF	TGTGCCAGCAGTTACCCTGGTGGGCGCTACACTGAAGCTTTCTTT
TRBV5-1	TRBJ1-2	TRBD1	.	CASSRDGQGNYGYTF	TGCGCCAGCAGCCGGGATGGACAGGGGAACTATGGCTACACCTTC
TRBV5-5	TRBJ2-7	.	.	CASSSDSTLKEQYF	TGTGCCAGCAGCTCGGACAGTACTCTAAAAGAGCAGTACTTC
TRBV19	TRBJ2-7	TRBD1	.	CASPPVGTGMVWYEQYF	TGTGCCAGTCCCCCCGTGGGGACAGGGATGGTGTGGTACGAGCAGTACTTC
TRBV5-1	TRBJ2-1	.	.	CASSLGSSYNEQFF	TGCGCCAGCAGCTTGGGGAGCTCCTACAATGAGCAGTTCTTC
TRBV30	TRBJ1-2	.	.	CAWSVSRRGYTF	TGTGCCTGGAGTGTGTCTAGGCGTGGCTACACCTTC
TRBV7-9	TRBJ2-6	.	.	CASTTGSGANVLTF	TGTGCCAGTACGACAGGCTCTGGGGCCAACGTCCTGACTTTC